This T cell receptor (beta chain) appears in the sequencing data of a study of T cell changes during pregnancy in multiple sclerosis. This CDR3 has 13 amino acids. CDR1 SGHKS and CDR2 YYEKEE come from the germline V gene (reference sequence). V lost 0 bases to trimming and J lost 6 bases, with 9 bases between them. Sequencing used immunoSEQ multiplex PCR; TCRdb keeps in-frame clones, though not all of them. The sample holds about 39,000 clones; 93% are singletons and the top ten take 0.4% to 0.45%. The chain is built from TRBV5-5 and TRBJ1-1; D perhaps matches TRBD1 (5 bases). The sequencing used CD4+ T cells from peripheral blood mononuclear cells, collected in the first trimester of pregnancy. The TCR comes from a female donor with multiple sclerosis, enrolled in a pregnancy study. In DNA, the CDR3 is TGTGCCAGCAGCTTGGCAGGGATCCCTGAAGCTTTCTTT. This sequence encodes CASSLAGIPEAFF.